This TCR beta chain derives from a study of spatial heterogeneity in lung cancer. Study conclusions and caveats: The study found ubiquitous expanded tumor TCRs in blood more at resection than follow-up.

This clonotype is termed medium-sized. Antigen unknown. Germline CDR1 is SGHTA and CDR2 is FQGNSA. After removal of 3 bases from V and 4 bases from J, the junction contained 5 bases not matched to a gene. The CDR3 runs to 16 residues. As to time point: sample taken at primary tumor resection. Material for sequencing was whole RNA from tumor, nontumor lung or frozen PBMC, left unsorted. MiXCR was run by TCRdb on the 5' RACE reads, yielding one entry per CDR3 protein. The sample consists of roughly 8,000 distinct CDR3 sequences, under 9% of them appearing once. The TCR sequence derives from a female donor with early-stage non-small cell lung cancer. The V gene is TRBV7-2, the J gene TRBJ2-5; 13 bases map to TRBD2. Source: PBMCs, taken at surgery. The CDR3, as DNA: TGTGCCAGCAGCTTTGGACTAGCGGGAGTGTCAGAGACCCAGTACTTC. Protein: CASSFGLAGVSETQYF.